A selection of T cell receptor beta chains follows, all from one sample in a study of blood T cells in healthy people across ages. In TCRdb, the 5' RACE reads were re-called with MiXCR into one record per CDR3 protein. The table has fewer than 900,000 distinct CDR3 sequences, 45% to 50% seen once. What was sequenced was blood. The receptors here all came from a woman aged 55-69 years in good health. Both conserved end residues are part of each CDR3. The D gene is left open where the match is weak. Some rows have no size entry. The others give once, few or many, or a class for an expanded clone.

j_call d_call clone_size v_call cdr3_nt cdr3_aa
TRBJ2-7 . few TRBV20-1 TGCAGTGCTAGAGTTGGCGGAGGGGTGGGCGAGCAGTACTTC CSARVGGGVGEQYF
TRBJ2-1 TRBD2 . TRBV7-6 TGTGCCAGCAGCAAAGCAGCGGGAGGGGGCGGTGAGCAGTTCTTC CASSKAAGGGGEQFF
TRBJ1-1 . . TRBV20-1 TGCAGTGCTAGTTTATGGGCTTTCAACACTGAAGCTTTCTTT CSASLWAFNTEAFF
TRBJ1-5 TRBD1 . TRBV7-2 TGTGCCAGCAGCCCGGACAGGAGCCGTTCCAACAATCAGCCCCAGCATTTT CASSPDRSRSNNQPQHF
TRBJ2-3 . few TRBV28 TGTGCCAGCAGTGCTAGGAGGGGGCAGTCAGATACGCAGTATTTT CASSARRGQSDTQYF
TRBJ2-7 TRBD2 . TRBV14 TGTGCCAGCAGCCAAGTTACTAGCGGGAGGACCTACGAGCAGTACTTC CASSQVTSGRTYEQYF
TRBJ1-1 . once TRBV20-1 TGCAGTGCTAGTGGTCGCACTGAAGCTTTCTTT CSASGRTEAFF
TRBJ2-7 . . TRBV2 TGTGCCAGCACCCTTGACACTACCTCCGACGAGCAGTACTTC CASTLDTTSDEQYF
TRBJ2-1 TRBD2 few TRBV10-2 TGCGCCAGCAGTGGGACTAGCGGGAGGGACAATGAGCAGTTCTTC CASSGTSGRDNEQFF
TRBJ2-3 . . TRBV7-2 TGTGCCAGCAGCTTCCCGTGGGATACGCAGTATTTT CASSFPWDTQYF
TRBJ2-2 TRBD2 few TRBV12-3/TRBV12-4 TGTGCCAGCAGTCCGGGGACTAGCGGCACCGGGGAGCTGTTTTTT CASSPGTSGTGELFF
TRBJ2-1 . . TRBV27 TGTGCCAGCAGTTTTCTACCCGTGTCCTACAATGAGCAGTTCTTC CASSFLPVSYNEQFF
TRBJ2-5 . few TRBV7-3 TGTGCCAGCAGCTTAATAGGGGGGTACCAAGAGACCCAGTACTTC CASSLIGGYQETQYF
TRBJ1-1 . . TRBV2 TGTGCCAGCAGTTATGGACAGTTCCCAGCTTTCTTT CASSYGQFPAFF
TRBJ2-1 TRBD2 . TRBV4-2 TGTGCCAGCAGCCGGCTTAGCGGGAGCTCCTACAATGAGCAGTTCTTC CASSRLSGSSYNEQFF
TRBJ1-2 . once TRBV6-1 TGTGCCAGCAGTGGGACCGGGCGTGGCTACACCTTC CASSGTGRGYTF
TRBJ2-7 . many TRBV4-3 TGCGCCAGCAGCCAAGACCCCGGGGGTTCCTACGAGCAGTACTTC CASSQDPGGSYEQYF
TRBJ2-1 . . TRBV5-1 TGCGCCAGCAGCTCGGGATCCCTTGGCAATGAGCAGTTCTTC CASSSGSLGNEQFF
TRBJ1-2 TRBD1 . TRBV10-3 TGTGCCATCAGTGGAAGGACAGGGTCAGACTATGGCTACACCTTC CAISGRTGSDYGYTF
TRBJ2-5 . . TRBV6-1 TGTGCCAGCAGGAGAGGGGGGAACGGACAAGAGACCCAGTACTTC CASRRGGNGQETQYF
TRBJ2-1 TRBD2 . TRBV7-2 TGTGCCAGCACTGGCGGGAGGTACAATGAGCAGTTCTTC CASTGGRYNEQFF
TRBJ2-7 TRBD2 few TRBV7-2 TGTGCCAGCAGTCTCCCGGGGGGGCTGCAGGTTTACGAGCAGTACTTC CASSLPGGLQVYEQYF
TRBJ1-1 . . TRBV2 TGTGCCAGCAGTGCCCACTGGGGCACTGAAGCTTTCTTT CASSAHWGTEAFF
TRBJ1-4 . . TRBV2 TGTGCCAGCAGTGACGGCACAGGAGAAAAACTGTTTTTT CASSDGTGEKLFF
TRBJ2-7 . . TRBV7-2 TGTGCCAGCAGCTTAGTGGGGAAGCGGACCTACGAGCAGTACTTC CASSLVGKRTYEQYF
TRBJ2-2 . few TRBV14 TGTGCCAGTAGGCAGTCCGGGGAGCTGTTTTTT CASRQSGELFF
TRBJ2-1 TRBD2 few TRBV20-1 TGCAGTGCTAGAAAGGGACTAGCGGGAAGCAACGCTGAGCAGTTCTTC CSARKGLAGSNAEQFF
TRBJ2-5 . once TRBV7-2 TGTGCCTGCAGCCGACAATTCCAAGAGACCCAGTACTTC CACSRQFQETQYF
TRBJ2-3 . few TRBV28 TGTGCCAGCAGTTTATGGGATCATGAGCGGTTTAGCACAGATACGCAGTATTTT CASSLWDHERFSTDTQYF
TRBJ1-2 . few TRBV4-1 TGCGCCAGCAGCCAAGCCCCGTACAGATATACTAACTATGGCTACACCTTC CASSQAPYRYTNYGYTF
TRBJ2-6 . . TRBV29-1 TGCAGCGCAACGACAGGAGACTCTGGGGCCAACGTCCTGACTTTC CSATTGDSGANVLTF
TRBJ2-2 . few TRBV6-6 TGTGCCAGCAGCTTGGGGACATCGAACACCGGGGAGCTGTTTTTT CASSLGTSNTGELFF
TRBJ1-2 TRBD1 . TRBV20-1 TGCAGTGCCCCCCTAGGCAGGGGGCATGGCTACACCTTC CSAPLGRGHGYTF
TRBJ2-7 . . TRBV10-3 TGTGCCATCAGTGCGGCAGGGGCCGGGGACGAGCAGTACTTC CAISAAGAGDEQYF
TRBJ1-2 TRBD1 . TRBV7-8 TGTGCCAGCAGCCCTCCGGGACAGACGTTTAACTATGGCTACACCTTC CASSPPGQTFNYGYTF
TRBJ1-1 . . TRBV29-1 TGCAGCGGGGAGTTCATTTCGAACACTGAAGCTTTCTTT CSGEFISNTEAFF
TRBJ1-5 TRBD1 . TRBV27 TGTGCCAGCAGTTCAGTGGGGACAGGCGGTGAACAGCCCCAGCATTTT CASSSVGTGGEQPQHF
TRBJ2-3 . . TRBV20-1 TGCAGTGCCCACCGGGCTGGCACAGATACGCAGTATTTT CSAHRAGTDTQYF
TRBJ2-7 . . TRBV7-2 TGTGCCAGCGCGGAGGCCTCCTACGAGCAGTACTTC CASAEASYEQYF
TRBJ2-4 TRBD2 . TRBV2 TGTGCCAGCAGTGAAGAAAACGAGGGAGGGCTAGCCAAAAACATTCAGTACTTC CASSEENEGGLAKNIQYF
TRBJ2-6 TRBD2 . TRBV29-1 TGCAGCGCCAGCGGGGGGCATGGGGCCAACGTCCTGACTTTC CSASGGHGANVLTF
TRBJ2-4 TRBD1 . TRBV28 TGTGCCAGCAGGCGGACAGGGACCCACTACGAGCGGTACTTC CASRRTGTHYERYF
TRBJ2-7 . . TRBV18 TGTGCCAGCTCATCGAAGGTATACGAGCAGTACTTC CASSSKVYEQYF
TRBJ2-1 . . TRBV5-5 TGTGCCAGCAGCAAAACACAGGGAATCTACAATGAGCAGTTCTTC CASSKTQGIYNEQFF
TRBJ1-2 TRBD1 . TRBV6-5 TGTGCCAGCAGTTACACCCGACAGGGAACTAACTATGGCTACACCTTC CASSYTRQGTNYGYTF